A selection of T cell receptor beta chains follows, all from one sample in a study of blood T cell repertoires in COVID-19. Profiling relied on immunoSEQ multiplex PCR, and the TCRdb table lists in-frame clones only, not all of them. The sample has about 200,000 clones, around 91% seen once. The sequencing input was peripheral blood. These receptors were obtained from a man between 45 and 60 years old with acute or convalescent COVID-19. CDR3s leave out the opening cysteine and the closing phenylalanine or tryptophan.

ASSPPNTVGGENGEQF	TRBV18
ASSLGTGYNQPQH	TRBV7-8
ASRNSDRDGFIGELF	TRBV19
ASSQGTSPFETQY	TRBV3-1/TRBV3-2
ASSTSGTPNQPQH	TRBV19
ASSADRDKVQPQH	TRBV18
ASRRTVGEQF	TRBV12-3/TRBV12-4
ATSQFDRKETQY	TRBV15
AISTTGDTGELF	TRBV6-5
ASSPQSGPNTEAF	TRBV7-2
ASTPGQGSGELF	TRBV28
ASSELATRTEAF	TRBV11-1
ASSQFQATSTFLGQF	TRBV4-3
ASSRDSHTEAF	TRBV6-2/TRBV6-3
ASSPGQYVRTEAF	TRBV2
ASSLSSLADHYEQY	TRBV5-5
ASSGTGLAGVNEQF	TRBV6-4
AISAEGVNYGYT	TRBV10-3
ASSPGWVDQPQH	TRBV7-8
ASRQGGTDTQY	TRBV5-4
ASSRAYEQY	TRBV11-2
ASSPTGGMNTEAF	TRBV27
ASSLAPGTSGRADTQY	TRBV7-8
ATSRDSGVTGELF	TRBV15
ASSPGTGANSYNSPLH	TRBV18
ASSAGGGETQY	TRBV25-1
ASRPSDRQHNEKLF	TRBV28
ASSLAGTSADTQY	TRBV7-6
ASSLEGLARQETQY	TRBV4-2
ASSLVMSSYNEQF	TRBV7-9
ASSLSSDREAEAF	TRBV28
ASSLQGTDLTYNSPLH	TRBV7-2
ASSLGLAGALSPYNEQF	TRBV5-1
ASSRVLYNEQF	TRBV5-8
ASSEGRSHFYGYT	TRBV6-1
ASSVAAGGYEKLF	TRBV9
ASSRGQMNTEAF	TRBV13
ASSPREGGKNTEAF	TRBV7-9
ASSLARIANYGYT	TRBV2
ASSYSRVSSYNEQF	TRBV6-5
SVEARGGSTDTQY	TRBV29-1
ASSLEQGRGETQY	TRBV7-6
ASSPRAASGTDTQY	TRBV7-2
SASTGQPH	TRBV20-1
ASSPGGSFNEQF	TRBV6-6
ASSLLLASYEQY	TRBV5-1
ASSLRGYTGELF	TRBV14
ASSQAYQSRTDTQY	TRBV4-3
ASSPALLAGGAYNEQF	TRBV18
ASSPPTGDDNEQF	TRBV7-9
ASSLGGTSDYNEQF	TRBV11-2